This T cell receptor (beta chain) appears in the sequencing data of a study of T cell responses to AZD1222 COVID-19 vaccine. Study results and limitations: A reported finding is that nearly half of spike-specific TCRs target unmutated variant regions. Spike-specific TCR breadth and depth went up after people got two AZD1222 doses.

Comments on this clone: No antigen is known for it.

Per the germline V gene, CDR1 is SGHNT and CDR2 is YYREEE (reference sequence). This CDR3 is built from 15 residues. The V gene lost 1 base and the J gene lost 1 base, with 11 bases spanning the gap. Sequenced by immunoSEQ multiplex PCR; TCRdb stores in-frame clones only, minus some. Seen here are about 150,000 clones, around 90% observed once, and the top ten hold 3% to 3.5%. Sequencing was performed on peripheral blood, taken on day 0 of AZD1222 vaccination. The V gene is TRBV5-4, the J gene TRBJ2-5; D might be TRBD2 (6 bases). The clonotype comes from an adult in good health. CDR3 DNA: TGTGCCAGCAGCTTGCGACTAGGGGTCCAAGAGACCCAGTACTTC. This sequence encodes CASSLRLGVQETQYF.